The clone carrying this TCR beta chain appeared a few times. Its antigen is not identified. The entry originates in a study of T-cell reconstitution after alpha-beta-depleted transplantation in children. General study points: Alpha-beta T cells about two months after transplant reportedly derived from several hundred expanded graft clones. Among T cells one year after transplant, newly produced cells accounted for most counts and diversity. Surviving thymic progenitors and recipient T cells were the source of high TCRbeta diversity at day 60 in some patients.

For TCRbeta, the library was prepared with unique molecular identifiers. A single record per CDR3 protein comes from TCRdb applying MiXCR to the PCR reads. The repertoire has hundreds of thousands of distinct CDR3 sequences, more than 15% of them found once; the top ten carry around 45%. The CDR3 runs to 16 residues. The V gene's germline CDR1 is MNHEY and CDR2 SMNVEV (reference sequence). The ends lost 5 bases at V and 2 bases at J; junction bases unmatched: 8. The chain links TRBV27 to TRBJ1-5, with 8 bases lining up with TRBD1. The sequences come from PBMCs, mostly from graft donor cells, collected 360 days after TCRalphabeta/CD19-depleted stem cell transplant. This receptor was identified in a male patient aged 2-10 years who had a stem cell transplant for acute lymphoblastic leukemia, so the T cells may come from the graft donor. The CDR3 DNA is TGTGCCAGCAGTCCGACAGGACAGGGACGCAATCAGCCCCAGCATTTT. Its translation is CASSPTGQGRNQPQHF.